The source of this T cell receptor (beta chain) is a study of Graves' ophthalmopathy and Graves' hyperthyroidism. Study details: Peripheral blood (taken before any treatment) was collected at initial diagnosis.

Amplification targeted the TCR beta CDR3 regions, with RNA transcripts as the source material. In the first round, RT-PCR was carried out with HTBI primers, and a multiplex PCR formed the second round. TCRdb reprocessed the multiplex PCR reads with MiXCR, giving one entry per CDR3 protein. The data show about 370,000 distinct CDR3 sequences, 15% to 20% seen once. Study-level points and caveats: Using 13 signatures, a model distinguished ophthalmopathy from stable hyperthyroidism, reaching around 90% sensitivity and 81.08% specificity. Prediction of ophthalmopathy progression reached roughly 70% sensitivity and about 72% specificity.

The table lists this clonotype with many counts. Its matching antigen is unknown. Ineligible for inclusion were patients with other autoimmune diseases, uncontrolled infections, pregnancy or lactation. Germline CDR1 and CDR2: LGHDT and YNNKEL (reference sequence). The J segment lost 5 bases and the V segment lost 1 base, leaving 7 bases of the junction unmatched. The CDR3 consists of 15 residues. The chain employs TRBV3-1 and TRBJ1-2; 7 nucleotides line up with TRBD1. This receptor was identified in a woman aged 18-29 years with Graves' ophthalmopathy. The material sequenced was peripheral blood. The CDR3 loop reads CASSQVDRVSYGYTF. CDR3 sequence (DNA): TGTGCCAGCAGCCAAGTCGACAGGGTATCTTATGGCTACACCTTC.